This T cell receptor beta chain is from a study of blood T cell repertoires in COVID-19 (dated by TCRdb to 2018 to 2021). About the study as a whole: Collaborator samples came from the United States, Italy and Spain and covered acute and convalescent phases of COVID-19. The prospective study material was composed of cDNA or gDNA derived from T cells, B-cell-depleted T cells, or PBMCs. The dataset comprised deeply sampled blood TCRbeta repertoires from subjects exposed to, actively infected with, or recovered from COVID-19. The repertoires were released in a freely available public database meant as a resource for research on the immune response to SARS-CoV-2. The samples were drawn from two sources: the first 160 participants of the ongoing ImmuneRACE study, and 950 to 1,500 subjects contributed by 6 global collaborators. A de-identified subject ID, COVID-19 status, age in years and sex were almost always included in the sample metadata. Where HLA class I and class II types were available, the types were taken from metadata supplied by the sample provider, not from assay-based typing.

The germline V and J ends show losses of 5 bases and 5 bases respectively, and no gene match explains 11 bases of the junction. CDR1 is given as SGHTA and CDR2 as FQGNSA, both from the germline V gene. The CDR3 runs 15 amino acids, cysteine and phenylalanine included. The only DNA kept is the CDR3, 45 bases in frame from the first base. TCRbeta CDR3 regions were amplified from genomic DNA by means of the immunoSEQ Assay, a bias-controlled multiplex PCR. In the authors' own workflow: The number of nucleated cells in each sample was estimated by amplification of reference gene primers within the assay. Sequence reads were collapsed and filtered to measure the absolute abundance of every unique TCRbeta CDR3 rearrangement. For each sample, productive Simpson clonality was calculated as the square root of Simpson's diversity index over productive rearrangements. The immuneACCESS repertoire file appears here via TCRdb, limited to in-frame rearrangements. These files lack a portion of the clones; in checked studies, under half of the deficit traces to unresolved V genes, and the cause of the others is not known. Clone size and the V and J calls come from that table; the DNA yielded D and trimming. Present in this sample are about 270,000 clones, 88% of which were seen just once. The ten largest clones take up around 2.9% of the sample.

Summary of the overall study and its limitations: How much clinical and demographic metadata was included differed by source and by participant, and the metadata was provided uncurated.

In the prospective study, participants were about 18 to 90 years old, resided in 24 geographic areas of the United States, and were enrolled through a virtual design. Cohort assignment in the prospective study relied on participant-reported clinical history from a screening survey and a study questionnaire. ImmuneRACE Cohort 3 recovered participants were defined by two consecutive negative NP/OP PCR tests, healthcare professional clearance, or symptom resolution. Each participant in the prospective study had whole blood, serum and a nasopharyngeal or oropharyngeal swab collected by mobile phlebotomists. Participants in the prospective study had the option to provide additional blood draws and questionnaires over a roughly 2-month period. Prospective study blood samples were shipped either frozen or at room temperature before DNA extraction. A word on this clone: No cognate antigen has been identified for it. Base qualities are not at hand, and no much larger clone is one base apart.

The V and J genes are TRBV7-2 and TRBJ2-7; a stretch of 8 junction bases matches TRBD1. The sequence was collected from a woman aged 45-60 years who had recovered from COVID-19. The sample taken for sequencing was PBMCs or T cells enriched from blood (not recorded which). Here the CDR3 is given as CASSETGVKVNEQYF. The DNA is TGTGCCAGCAGCGAGACAGGGGTTAAGGTCAACGAGCAGTACTTC.